The 3 T cell receptor beta chains reported below all come from one sample, sequenced in a study of T cells in Graves' hyperthyroidism and ophthalmopathy. RNA transcripts provided the source from which TCR beta CDR3 regions were amplified. With the HTBI primer set, the TCR CDR3 went through a first round of RT-PCR. TCRdb reanalysed the multiplex PCR reads using MiXCR and keeps one entry per CDR3 protein. The top ten hold 16% of the sample, which has around 700,000 distinct CDR3 sequences, around 19% seen once. The specimen was blood. All receptors derive from a woman in her forties or fifties with Graves' hyperthyroidism that later progressed to Graves' ophthalmopathy.

V and J are TRBV3-1 and TRBJ2-1, with D perhaps being TRBD1 or TRBD2 (5 bases each). Trimming removed 1 base from V and 8 bases from J, with 12 bases in between. The length of the CDR3 is 14 residues. The V gene's germline CDR1 is LGHDT and CDR2 YNNKEL (reference sequence). CDR3 loop: CASSQGGIRDEQFF. For the CDR3, the DNA is TGTGCCAGCAGCCAAGGGGGGATCCGTGATGAGCAGTTCTTC.

This clonotype was counted a single time. The gene calls are TRBV5-1 and TRBJ1-4, with a possible D match to TRBD1 (6 bases). Germline loops: CDR1 SGHRS, CDR2 YFSETQ. The CDR3 extends over 15 amino acids. V dropped 0 bases and J dropped 7 bases, with 13 bases sitting between them. CDR3 sequence reads: CASSLEGRGVEKLFF. The CDR3 nucleotides are TGCGCCAGCAGCTTGGAGGGCAGGGGAGTTGAAAAACTGTTTTTT. The full variable domain, completed using reference TRBV5-1 and TRBJ1-4, is KAGVTQTPRYLIKTRGQQVTLSCSPISGHRSVSWYQQTPGQGLQFLFEYFSETQRNKGNFPGRFSGRQFSNSRSEMNVSTLELGDSALYLCASSLEGRGVEKLFFGSGTQLSVL.

The table lists this clonotype with a few counts. J is TRBJ1-1 and V is TRBV19, with 8 positions matching TRBD1. Trimming took 3 bases from V and 5 from J; bases not matched to a gene: 11. The CDR3 is 16 amino acids. The V gene's germline CDR1 is LNHDA and CDR2 SQIVND (reference sequence). The CDR3 loop is CASSIFIGQGRTEAFF. The DNA of the CDR3 is TGTGCCAGTAGTATTTTTATAGGACAGGGAAGAACTGAAGCTTTCTTT.